The 30 T cell receptor beta chains given below trace back to one sample, sequenced in a study of T cells in Graves' hyperthyroidism and ophthalmopathy. TCR beta CDR3 regions were amplified from RNA. A first-round RT-PCR of the TCR CDR3 used the HTBI primer set. TCRdb re-derived calls from the multiplex PCR reads in MiXCR, one entry per CDR3 protein. The sample lists around 200,000 distinct CDR3 sequences, around 19% occurring once. Sequenced sample: blood. All receptors derive from a man aged 35-49 years with Graves' hyperthyroidism.

In this sample, this clonotype turned up a few times. This rearrangement joins TRBV7-2 to TRBJ2-3; 10 bases agree with TRBD2. The CDR3 has 18 residues. Losses at the gene ends were 2 bases for V and 1 base for J; bases not matched to a gene: 9. The V gene's germline CDR1 is SGHTA and CDR2 FQGNSA. The CDR3 nucleotides are TGTGCCAGCAGCTTAACTGCTAGCGGGAGTGGGGGCACAGATACGCAGTATTTT. Amino acids: CASSLTASGSGGTDTQYF.

This clonotype was counted ten times or more. The chain links TRBV29-1 to TRBJ2-5; 9 bases are a match to TRBD1. Germline CDR1 is SQVTM and CDR2 is ANQGSEA. With V trimmed by 4 bases and J by 6 bases, 6 bases remained unmatched. CDR3 length: 13 amino acids. This CDR3 reads CSVVGTGLQTQYF. The CDR3 bases are TGCAGCGTTGTAGGGACAGGGTTGCAGACCCAGTACTTC.

The table lists this clonotype with many counts. The chain uses TRBV7-9 and TRBJ2-1; possibly TRBD1 for D (6 bases). The germline V gene encodes CDR1 SEHNR and CDR2 FQNEAQ (reference sequence). V shed 6 bases and J shed 1 base, with 16 bases lying between them. This CDR3 contains 16 residues. The CDR3 coding sequence is TGTGCCAGCAGGTCCCCCCGAGGGGGATCCTACAATGAGCAGTTCTTC. Encoded protein: CASRSPRGGSYNEQFF.

This clonotype was seen a handful of times. The junction and the germline gene differ at one end; a read error may be behind it. J is TRBJ2-2 and V is TRBV7-7; no clear D. The CDR3 runs 14 residues. Germline CDR1 and CDR2: SSHAT and FNYEAQ (reference sequence). The CDR3 is CASSPSPGTGELFF. In nucleotides, the CDR3 is TGTGCTAGCAGTCCCAGCCCCGGGACCGGGGAGCTGTTTTTT.

This clonotype was seen ten or more times. V usage is TRBV28 and J usage is TRBJ2-7; D perhaps matches TRBD1 (6 bases). Germline assignment: CDR1 MDHEN and CDR2 SYDVKM. V shed 3 bases and J shed 5 bases, with 17 bases lying between them. The length of the CDR3 is 15 residues. CDR3: CASSLKGQGLNEQYF. The CDR3 nucleotides read TGTGCCAGCAGTTTGAAAGGTCAGGGGCTCAACGAGCAGTACTTC.

This clonotype occurred many times. V usage is TRBV12-3 or TRBV12-4 and J usage is TRBJ1-5, with D uncertain. This CDR3 region has 14 residues. Trimming removed 2 bases from V and 6 bases from J, with 11 bases in between. As DNA, the CDR3 is TGTGCCAGCAGTTTACGCCCTGACGCTCAGCCCCAGCATTTT. Its translation is CASSLRPDAQPQHF.

This clonotype was observed many times. The DNA of the CDR3 is TGTGCCAGCAGTCCACTAGCGGGGGAGGATACGCAGTATTTT. Translated: CASSPLAGEDTQYF. The chain recombines TRBV28 with TRBJ2-3; 11 nucleotides align to TRBD2. V was pared by 5 bases and J by 6 bases, with 4 bases of the junction left unmatched. This CDR3 has 14 amino acids. CDR1 and CDR2 (germline): MDHEN, SYDVKM.

This clonotype has more than one count but fewer than ten. V gene TRBV11-1 combines with J gene TRBJ2-1; D is unresolved. V shed 6 bases and J shed 8 bases, with 11 bases lying between them. Germline CDR1 SGHAT, CDR2 FQDESV (reference sequence). The CDR3 extends over 12 amino acids. The chain's CDR3 is CASRERNYEQFF. The CDR3, as DNA: TGTGCCAGCAGAGAGCGAAATTATGAGCAGTTCTTC.

In its sample, this clonotype was seen a few times. The chain carries TRBV13 and TRBJ2-5; D remains ambiguous. V was pared by 4 bases and J by 0 bases, with 12 bases between. The CDR3 sequence is 15 residues long. Germline values: CDR1 PRHDT, CDR2 FYEKMQ (reference sequence). The CDR3 coding sequence is TGTGCCAGCAGCTCGGAACAGAAGTACCAAGAGACCCAGTACTTC. Translation: CASSSEQKYQETQYF.

This clonotype was seen repeatedly, ten times or more. The chain couples TRBV11-2 to TRBJ2-4, with unresolved D. The germline V and J ends were trimmed by 1 base and 5 bases, with 6 bases remaining between them. CDR1 SGHAT and CDR2 FQNNGV come from the germline V gene. This CDR3 comprises 13 residues. CDR3 residues: CASSLGRQNIQYF. The CDR3 nucleotides read TGTGCCAGCAGCTTAGGCAGGCAAAACATTCAGTACTTC.

The table lists this clonotype with a few counts. The genes are TRBV4-3 and TRBJ2-7, with TRBD2 as a possible D gene (5 bases). The V end lost 0 bases, the J end lost 4 bases, and 13 bases lay between the germline ends. CDR1 is LGHNA, CDR2 YSLEER, per germline. This CDR3 comprises 15 residues. The CDR3 reads CASSQDSREWYEQYF. CDR3 sequence (DNA): TGCGCCAGCAGCCAAGATTCAAGGGAGTGGTACGAGCAGTACTTC.

This clonotype came up a few times. The V gene is TRBV6-2 or TRBV6-3, the J gene TRBJ1-1; D is ambiguous. This CDR3 is built from 13 residues. Germline assignment: CDR1 MNHEY and CDR2 SVGEGT. Trimming shortened V by 0 bases and J by 10 bases, and 12 bases separated the two germline ends. The CDR3 protein is CASSYSILSAAFF. CDR3 nucleotides: TGTGCCAGCAGTTACTCGATTCTTAGTGCAGCTTTCTTT.

There are many counts of this clonotype. V is TRBV5-1 and J is TRBJ2-3, with D possibly TRBD1 on 6 matching bases. CDR3 length: 14 residues. Trimming stripped 0 bases from V and 2 bases from J, with 7 bases between. CDR1 and CDR2 (germline): SGHRS, YFSETQ. The CDR3 here is CASSLGQDTDTQYF. In DNA, the CDR3 is TGCGCCAGCAGCTTGGGACAGGACACAGATACGCAGTATTTT. The full variable domain, its missing parts supplied by reference TRBV5-1 and TRBJ2-3, is KAGVTQTPRYLIKTRGQQVTLSCSPISGHRSVSWYQQTPGQGLQFLFEYFSETQRNKGNFPGRFSGRQFSNSRSEMNVSTLELGDSALYLCASSLGQDTDTQYFGPGTRLTVL.

On this clonotype: A much larger clone lies one base from this, so it may be a read error. This chain joins TRBV29-1 and TRBJ2-1, with D possibly being TRBD2 (7 bases). CDR1 is SQVTM and CDR2 is ANQGSEA in the germline V gene. The CDR3 is made up of 18 amino acids. Trimming shortened V by 3 bases and J by 0 bases, and 21 bases separated the two germline ends. The CDR3 bases are TGCAGCGTTGAGGCCGGATGGGGGGGGCCGAGCTCCTACAATGAGCAGTTCTTC. This sequence encodes CSVEAGWGGPSSYNEQFF.

This clonotype has a count of ten or more. The gene calls are TRBV7-2 and TRBJ2-7; a weak D match, TRBD2 (7 bases). Germline loops: CDR1 SGHTA, CDR2 FQGNSA. V dropped 8 bases and J dropped 0 bases, with 20 bases sitting between them. CDR3 size: 16 residues. CDR3 protein: CASEVGGGFSSYEQYF. DNA of the CDR3: TGTGCCAGCGAGGTGGGCGGGGGCTTCAGCTCCTACGAGCAGTACTTC.

This clonotype was observed many times. The V gene is TRBV4-3, the J gene TRBJ1-1; 9 bases agree with TRBD1. J lost 6 bases, V lost 3 bases, and 8 bases had no gene match. The germline CDR1 and CDR2 sequences are LGHNA and YSLEER. This CDR3 region has 15 residues. The CDR3 DNA sequence: TGCGCCAGCAGCCAGATCACAGGGGGCTTGGCTGAAGCTTTCTTT. This encodes CASSQITGGLAEAFF.

This clonotype turned up a few times. This chain links TRBV29-1 with TRBJ1-1, with 8 bases identical to TRBD1. V was pared by 1 base and J by 4 bases, with 8 bases of the junction left unmatched. Germline values: CDR1 SQVTM, CDR2 ANQGSEA. The CDR3 length is 15 residues. The CDR3 reads CSVEGLRGPTTEAFF. In DNA form, the CDR3 reads TGCAGCGTTGAAGGGCTCAGGGGGCCTACCACTGAAGCTTTCTTT.

Only a few counts were recorded for this clonotype. The CDR3 nucleotides are TGTGCCAGCAGCTTCTTCCGGACTAGCGGGGGGGCAGTAGAGACCCAGTACTTC. This encodes CASSFFRTSGGAVETQYF. The chain carries TRBV7-9 and TRBJ2-5, with 15 bases aligning to TRBD2. The V and J ends lost 3 bases and 4 bases, in that order; junction bases with no gene match: 9. The germline CDR1 and CDR2 sequences are SEHNR and FQNEAQ (reference sequence). CDR3 size: 18 residues.

The V and J genes are TRBV27 and TRBJ1-2; 7 bases are shared with TRBD1. V shed 6 bases and J 4 bases; nucleotides not matched to a gene: 14. The CDR3 contains 16 residues. Germline loops: CDR1 MNHEY, CDR2 SMNVEV (reference sequence). CDR3 DNA: TGTGCCAGCAGCCAGGACAGGCGGGGCCTCCTCTATGGCTACACCTTC. Translating gives CASSQDRRGLLYGYTF.

In this sample, this clonotype turned up many times. This chain joins TRBV7-8 and TRBJ1-3; a possible D gene is TRBD1 (5 bases). This CDR3 contains 12 residues. CDR1 is SGHVS and CDR2 is FQNEAQ in the germline V gene. V lost 6 bases, J lost 2 bases, and 5 bases lay in between. CDR3 nucleotides: TGTGCCAGCAGGGGGCCTGGAAACACCATATATTTT. Amino acid sequence: CASRGPGNTIYF.

This clonotype was seen at least ten times. The chain employs TRBV2 and TRBJ1-1; the D is unclear. Trimming removed 7 bases at V and 1 base at J, with 10 bases between. The CDR3 is 13 residues long. The germline V gene encodes CDR1 SNHLY and CDR2 FYNNEI. The CDR3 sequence: CASTMGGNTEAFF. As DNA, the CDR3 is TGTGCCAGCACCATGGGAGGGAACACTGAAGCTTTCTTT.

The J gene is TRBJ2-7, the V gene TRBV7-2, with TRBD2 identical over 10 bases. V lost 1 base to trimming and J lost 6 bases; unmatched junction nucleotides: 9. The CDR3 length is 16 residues. Germline-derived CDR1 and CDR2 are SGHTA and FQGNSA. This chain's CDR3 is CASSLEAGGLGREQYF. CDR3 DNA: TGTGCCAGCAGCTTAGAAGCGGGAGGGCTTGGTCGCGAGCAGTACTTC.

This clonotype was recorded at least ten times. V is TRBV5-1 and J is TRBJ1-6, with TRBD1 matching over 9 bases. The germline CDR1 and CDR2 sequences are SGHRS and YFSETQ. V lost 0 bases, J lost 8 bases, and 3 bases stayed unmatched. The CDR3 covers 15 residues. The CDR3 DNA is TGCGCCAGCAGCTTGGGTGACAGGGGGGATTCACCCCTCCACTTT. Its translation: CASSLGDRGDSPLHF.

This clonotype appeared many times. The chain has TRBV28 and TRBJ1-4; D unresolved. Deletions cut 7 bases from V and 8 bases from J, with 14 bases between. Germline CDR1 is MDHEN and CDR2 is SYDVKM. CDR3 length equals 13 residues. Here the CDR3 DNA reads TGTGCCAGCATGGAGGGAGTTGCGGAAAAACTGTTTTTT. Its translation is CASMEGVAEKLFF. The full variable domain, with the rest looked up from reference TRBV28 and TRBJ1-4, is DVKVTQSSRYLVKRTGEKVFLECVQDMDHENMFWYRQDPGLGLRLIYFSYDVKMKEKGDIPEGYSVSREKKERFSLILESASTNQTSMYLCASMEGVAEKLFFGSGTQLSVL.

This clonotype was picked up many times. The chain recombines TRBV6-1 with TRBJ2-3, with D perhaps matching TRBD2 (7 bases). Germline-derived CDR1 and CDR2 are MNHNS and SASEGT. The CDR3 has 15 residues. V dropped 5 bases and J dropped 4 bases, with 16 bases sitting between them. The CDR3 loop reads CASSSPGGLADTQYF. CDR3 nucleotides: TGTGCCAGCAGTTCCCCGGGGGGCCTCGCAGATACGCAGTATTTT.

This clonotype appeared many times. The J gene is TRBJ2-3, the V gene TRBV18, with 9 bases aligning to TRBD1. Per germline, CDR1 KGHSH and CDR2 LQKENI. V dropped 3 bases and J dropped 4; count of bases not matched to a gene: 8. This CDR3 region has 16 residues. CDR3 amino acids: CASSPYTGQGADTQYF. CDR3 nucleotide sequence: TGTGCCAGCTCACCCTATACGGGACAGGGTGCAGATACGCAGTATTTT.

This clonotype was observed many times. The chain combines TRBV20-1 with TRBJ2-7; the match to TRBD1 covers 7 bases. This CDR3 region has 13 residues. Trimming took 6 bases from V and 5 from J; bases not matched to a gene: 10. Germline-derived CDR1 and CDR2 are DFQATT and SNEGSKA (reference sequence). CDR3 nucleotide sequence: TGCAGTGCCCTACAGGGGCTACTGGACGAGCAGTACTTC. Its protein product is CSALQGLLDEQYF.

This chain joins TRBV7-2 and TRBJ1-1; D is unresolved. The CDR3 runs to 16 residues. Germline CDR1 and CDR2: SGHTA and FQGNSA. V dropped 5 bases and J dropped 6 bases, with 22 bases sitting between them. Written as DNA, the CDR3 is TGTGCCAGCAGCCTCAGGCCTGCAGGAGCGGCGGCTGAAGCTTTCTTT. It translates to CASSLRPAGAAAEAFF.

This clonotype was detected only a few times. V and J are TRBV20-1 and TRBJ2-5, with 10 bases fitting TRBD2. From germline, CDR1 is DFQATT and CDR2 SNEGSKA (reference sequence). The CDR3 contains 14 residues. The V segment lost 3 bases and the J segment 6 bases; nucleotides outside the gene matches: 7. The CDR3 sequence: CSARGYSGGQTQYF. As DNA, the CDR3 is TGCAGTGCTAGGGGGTATAGCGGGGGGCAGACCCAGTACTTC.

The chain is built from TRBV12-3 or TRBV12-4 and TRBJ1-3, with D possibly being TRBD1 (5 bases). Trimming removed 5 bases from V and 0 bases from J, with 14 bases in between. The CDR3 runs to 16 residues. CDR3 nucleotide sequence: TGTGCCAGCAGTACACCACAGGAGAGCTCTGGAAACACCATATATTTT. Amino acid sequence: CASSTPQESSGNTIYF.